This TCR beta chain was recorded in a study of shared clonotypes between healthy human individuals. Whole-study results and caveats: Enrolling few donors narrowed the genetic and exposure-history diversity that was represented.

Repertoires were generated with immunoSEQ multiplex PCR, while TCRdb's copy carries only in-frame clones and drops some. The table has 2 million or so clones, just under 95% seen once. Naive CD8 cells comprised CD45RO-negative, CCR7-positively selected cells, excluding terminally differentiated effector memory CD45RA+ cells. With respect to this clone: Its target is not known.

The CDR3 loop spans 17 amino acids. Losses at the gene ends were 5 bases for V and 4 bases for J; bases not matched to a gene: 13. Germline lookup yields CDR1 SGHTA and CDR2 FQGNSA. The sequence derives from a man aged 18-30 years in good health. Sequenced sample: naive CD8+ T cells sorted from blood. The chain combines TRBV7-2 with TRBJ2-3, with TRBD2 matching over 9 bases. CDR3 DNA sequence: TGTGCCAGCAGCCAAGACCCAGCGGGGGGAGAGGCAGATACGCAGTATTTT. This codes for CASSQDPAGGEADTQYF.